This passage covers 13 T cell receptor beta chains from one sample sequenced in a study of blood T cell repertoires in COVID-19. TCRdb keeps only in-frame clones here, not all; method: immunoSEQ multiplex PCR. The table lists about 190,000 clones, about 88% of them singletons. Sequencing was done on a sample of PBMCs or T cells enriched from blood (not recorded which). The receptors derive from a woman in her thirties or forties in a cohort exposed to, infected with or recovered from COVID-19 (not recorded which).

The chain combines TRBV7-9 with TRBJ2-7, with 12 bases lining up with TRBD2. Germline V gene sequence: CDR1 SEHNR, CDR2 FQNEAQ (reference sequence). V was clipped by 4 bases and J by 2 bases; unmatched bases: 6. The CDR3 runs 16 residues. The CDR3 nucleotides are TGTGCCAGCAGCTCGCAGACTAGCGGGGGTACCTACGAGCAGTACTTC. Its protein product is CASSSQTSGGTYEQYF.

The chain links TRBV19 to TRBJ2-1; a weak D match, TRBD1 (6 bases). Looked up from germline, CDR1 is LNHDA and CDR2 is SQIVND (reference sequence). The CDR3 spans 15 residues. V was clipped by 5 bases and J by 3 bases, with 14 bases between them. Here the CDR3 DNA reads TGTGCCAGTAGTGCCGGGACACCGAACTACAATGAGCAGTTCTTC. This encodes CASSAGTPNYNEQFF.

The CDR3 bases are TGTGCCAGCAGCCAAGTGGCGGGGGGCGCCCATGGCTACACCTTC. This sequence encodes CASSQVAGGAHGYTF. The V gene is TRBV14, the J gene TRBJ1-2, with D maybe TRBD1 (6 bases). Looked up from germline, CDR1 is SGHDN and CDR2 is FVKESK. V was trimmed by 1 base and J by 6 bases, leaving 15 bases between them. CDR3 length equals 15 residues.

The chain recombines TRBV5-1 with TRBJ1-1; 7 bases match TRBD1. Trimming removed 4 bases from V and 4 bases from J; junction bases left unmatched: 7. Germline loops: CDR1 SGHRS, CDR2 YFSETQ. There are 14 residues in the CDR3. DNA of the CDR3: TGCGCCAGCAGCAGCCAGACAGGGACCACTGAAGCTTTCTTT. The encoded protein is CASSSQTGTTEAFF.

V and J are TRBV7-2 and TRBJ1-5; D gene ambiguous. V was cut by 8 bases and J by 3 bases, with 17 bases left in between. Germline CDR1 and CDR2: SGHTA and FQGNSA. This CDR3 comprises 15 residues. The CDR3 DNA is TGTGCCAGCGGACTCGACGGGCTACTCAATCAGCCCCAGCATTTT. Translated, it gives CASGLDGLLNQPQHF.

The chain joins TRBV4-1 to TRBJ2-1; D perhaps matches TRBD2 (6 bases). V lost 4 bases and J 2 bases, leaving 12 bases between the germline ends. This CDR3 is 15 amino acids long. Per germline, CDR1 MGHRA and CDR2 YSYEKL. The CDR3 nucleotides are TGCGCCAGCAGCCTTTTCGGGACTCCCTACAATGAGCAGTTCTTC. As protein: CASSLFGTPYNEQFF.

V and J are TRBV24-1 and TRBJ2-2; 10 bases are shared with TRBD1. The V segment lost 7 bases and the J segment 1 base; nucleotides outside the gene matches: 2. The CDR3 totals 15 residues. Germline V gene lookup returns CDR1 KGHDR and CDR2 SFDVKD. CDR3 residues: CATRGQGVNTGELFF. The CDR3 nucleotides read TGTGCCACCAGAGGACAGGGGGTGAACACCGGGGAGCTGTTTTTT.

The chain uses TRBV21-1 and TRBJ1-5. TRBV21-1 is annotated as a pseudogene. The CDR3 is 14 residues long. The CDR3 sequence: CASMEGEGNQPQHF. For the CDR3, the DNA is TGTGCCAGCATGGAAGGGGAGGGCAATCAGCCCCAGCATTTT.

The chain links TRBV15 to TRBJ2-7; perhaps TRBD2 as D (7 bases). CDR3 length: 13 amino acids. Between the trimmed V and J ends, which lost 5 bases and 4 bases, there was a span of 12 bases. CDR1 is LNHNV and CDR2 is YYDKDF in the germline V gene (reference sequence). Written as DNA, the CDR3 is TGTGCCACCAGCCCCCGGGGGGCGTACGAGCAGTACTTC. It translates to CATSPRGAYEQYF.

The rearrangement joins TRBV21-1 to TRBJ2-3; the table's D call of TRBD1 was not tested on the DNA. TRBV21-1 is classified as a pseudogene. This CDR3 has 18 residues. The CDR3 sequence is CASSKELPGQESTDTQYF. The CDR3 region has the DNA TGTGCCAGCAGCAAAGAGCTTCCGGGACAGGAAAGCACAGATACGCAGTATTTT.

This chain connects TRBV3-1 (or the pseudogene TRBV3-2) to TRBJ2-7; D uncertain. With 0 bases removed from V and 4 bases from J, the gap between germline ends came to 10 bases. CDR3 length: 14 residues. From germline, CDR1 is LGHDT and CDR2 YNNKEL (reference sequence). This chain's CDR3 is CASSQDPGAYEQYF. DNA of the CDR3: TGTGCCAGCAGCCAAGATCCGGGTGCTTACGAGCAGTACTTC.

Comment on this clone: This sample includes further DNA sequences coding for the same CDR3. The V gene is TRBV12-3 or TRBV12-4, the J gene TRBJ2-2; D is ambiguous. The CDR3 spans 12 residues. The germline V and J ends were trimmed by 3 bases and 5 bases, with 4 bases remaining between them. The CDR3 loop is CASSFPTGELFF. DNA of the CDR3: TGTGCCAGCAGTTTCCCAACCGGGGAGCTGTTTTTT.

This sequence joins TRBV15 and TRBJ1-1, with D unclear. Germline assignment: CDR1 LNHNV and CDR2 YYDKDF (reference sequence). The CDR3 sequence is 14 residues long. V lost 1 base, J lost 5 bases, and 11 bases lay in between. CDR3 amino acids: CATSRVKGGTEAFF. Here the CDR3 DNA reads TGTGCCACCAGCAGAGTAAAGGGCGGGACTGAAGCTTTCTTT.